This T cell receptor (beta chain) was obtained from a study of OX40 agonist ivuxolimab in advanced cancers. Turning to the study itself: It was ivuxolimab, an agonistic anti-OX40 (CD134) antibody, that patients were treated with. One hepatocellular carcinoma and a couple of cutaneous melanoma patients partially responded.

The V gene's germline CDR1 is LGHNA and CDR2 YNFKEQ. The V end was cut by 0 bases, the J end by 0 bases, with 10 bases between. The CDR3 runs to 16 residues. Profiled with immunoSEQ multiplex PCR; TCRdb holds only in-frame clones, not every one. This table holds tens of thousands of clones, roughly nine tenths found once. The sample here was CD4+ or CD8+ T cells sorted from blood, taken in a trial of the OX40 agonist ivuxolimab. V usage is TRBV4-2 and J usage is TRBJ2-3, with D tentatively TRBD2 (6 bases). The TCR originated in an adult with an advanced solid tumor such as melanoma, head and neck, liver or kidney cancer. CDR3 loop: CASSQDRGTSTDTQYF. CDR3 bases: TGTGCCAGCAGCCAAGACCGCGGGACTAGCACAGATACGCAGTATTTT.